The 29 T cell receptor beta chains presented below share a single source sample, sequenced in a study of STAT5B mutations in CD4+ large granular lymphocyte leukemia. Clones were read by immunoSEQ multiplex PCR, and TCRdb kept only the in-frame ones, dropping some. The sample contains approximately 39,000 clones, roughly 85% of which appear only once. The material sequenced was CD4+ T cells from blood buffy coats. The receptors were sampled from a human donor in good health.

This chain joins TRBV6-1 and TRBJ1-3; D is perhaps TRBD1 (5 bases). This CDR3 has 14 residues. V was trimmed by 1 base and J by 5 bases, leaving 9 bases between them. In germline, CDR1 is MNHNS, CDR2 SASEGT. Here the CDR3 DNA reads TGTGCCAGCAGTGAAGTTCTGGGGCGAAACACCATATATTTT. This codes for CASSEVLGRNTIYF.

V is TRBV6-1 and J is TRBJ1-4; D might be TRBD1 (6 bases). The CDR3 has 16 residues. CDR1 MNHNS and CDR2 SASEGT come from the germline V gene. V was cut by 0 bases and J by 6 bases, with 14 bases left in between. CDR3 loop: CASSEALGGAYEKLFF. The CDR3 coding sequence is TGTGCCAGCAGTGAAGCGCTGGGGGGCGCGTATGAAAAACTGTTTTTT.

This chain links TRBV5-1 with TRBJ2-1; D is perhaps TRBD1 or TRBD2 (5 bases each). Germline CDR1 and CDR2: SGHRS and YFSETQ. CDR3 length: 17 residues. V lost 0 bases and J lost 5, with 18 bases in between. The DNA for the CDR3 is TGCGCCAGCAGCTTGGCCAAAACCGGGACCACTCACAATGAGCAGTTCTTC. Amino acid sequence: CASSLAKTGTTHNEQFF.

The CDR3 spells CASSPQSTGFYSPLHF. DNA of the CDR3: TGTGCCAGCTCACCCCAATCCACAGGGTTCTATTCACCCCTCCACTTT. The chain carries TRBV18 and TRBJ1-6, with a tentative D call TRBD1 (6 bases). The CDR3 runs to 16 residues. Germline loops: CDR1 KGHSH, CDR2 LQKENI. Deletions cut 3 bases from V and 8 bases from J, with 17 bases between.

The chain employs TRBV19 and TRBJ2-7; TRBD2 matches at 10 bases. J lost 6 bases, V lost 6 bases, and 8 bases had no gene match. The CDR3 is 14 amino acids. Germline-derived CDR1 and CDR2 are LNHDA and SQIVND (reference sequence). CDR3 DNA: TGTGCCAGTAGCAAAGCGGGAGGGCCAGGCGAGCAGTACTTC. This gives the protein CASSKAGGPGEQYF.

CDR3 nucleotides: TGCGCCAGCAGTTCGGGGGGCGCAGAAGCTTTCTTT. Residues: CASSSGGAEAFF. The V gene is TRBV10-1, the J gene TRBJ1-1, with a possible D match to TRBD1 (6 bases). The CDR3 consists of 12 residues. CDR1 WNHNN and CDR2 SYGVQD come from the germline V gene (reference sequence). Between the trimmed V and J ends, which lost 5 bases and 8 bases, there was a span of 12 bases.

The gene calls are TRBV6-1 and TRBJ2-3; 10 bases agree with TRBD1. V was pared by 3 bases and J by 1 base, with 1 base of the junction left unmatched. The CDR3 covers 15 residues. Germline V gives CDR1 MNHNS, CDR2 SASEGT. CDR3: CASSEDRGGTDTQYF. In DNA form, the CDR3 reads TGTGCCAGCAGTGAGGACAGGGGGGGCACAGATACGCAGTATTTT.

The rearrangement links TRBV7-9 to TRBJ2-7, with 10 bases identical to TRBD2. This CDR3 spans 15 amino acids. The germline gives CDR1 SEHNR, CDR2 FQNEAQ (reference sequence). With V trimmed by 5 bases and J by 4 bases, 8 bases remained unmatched. CDR3 region: CASSVSGGPSYEQYF. DNA for the CDR3: TGTGCCAGCAGCGTTAGCGGGGGGCCTAGTTACGAGCAGTACTTC.

The chain combines TRBV28 with TRBJ1-2, with D possibly matching TRBD1 (6 bases). The CDR3 has 13 residues. Germline V gene data show CDR1 as MDHEN and CDR2 as SYDVKM. Trimming stripped 4 bases from V and 6 bases from J, with 12 bases between. DNA of the CDR3: TGTGCCAGCAGTTCCCGGCCAGGGGATGGCTACACCTTC. Protein product: CASSSRPGDGYTF.

The V call is TRBV7-3, the J call TRBJ2-1, with 8 nucleotides matching TRBD2. CDR1 and CDR2 from the germline V gene are SGHTA and FQGTGA. V shed 6 bases and J 4 bases; nucleotides not matched to a gene: 8. The length of the CDR3 is 15 residues. CDR3 sequence (DNA): TGTGCCAGCAGATTCAGCGGGGGACTTTACAATGAGCAGTTCTTC. Translated, it gives CASRFSGGLYNEQFF.

The chain couples TRBV19 to TRBJ2-7; D perhaps matches TRBD1 (6 bases). CDR3 size: 12 residues. Germline-derived CDR1 and CDR2 are LNHDA and SQIVND (reference sequence). V was clipped by 7 bases and J by 1 base, with 8 bases between them. The CDR3 region has the DNA TGTGCCAGTACAGGGGCATCCTACGAGCAGTACTTC. Its protein product is CASTGASYEQYF.

The chain carries TRBV5-4 and TRBJ1-1; D is possibly TRBD1 (5 bases). The ends were cut back, 3 bases at V and 0 bases at J, with 9 bases in the middle. CDR3 size: 14 residues. Germline V gives CDR1 SGHNT, CDR2 YYREEE (reference sequence). CDR3 in DNA: TGTGCCAGCAGCTGGGACGGCTTGAACACTGAAGCTTTCTTT. This translates into CASSWDGLNTEAFF.

The genes are TRBV7-2 and TRBJ1-5; D perhaps matches TRBD1 (5 bases). Germline V lookup: CDR1 SGHTA, CDR2 FQGNSA. The CDR3 has 16 residues. Between the trimmed V and J ends, which lost 1 base and 2 bases, there was a span of 12 bases. In DNA form, the CDR3 reads TGTGCCAGCAGCTTAGGAGGAGGGGCGGGCAATCAGCCCCAGCATTTT. Protein sequence: CASSLGGGAGNQPQHF.

This sequence joins TRBV5-1 and TRBJ1-2; 10 positions agree with TRBD1. V shed 3 bases, J shed 4 bases, and the junction held 3 bases outside the gene matches. The germline CDR1 and CDR2 sequences are SGHRS and YFSETQ. CDR3 length equals 14 residues. CDR3 coding DNA: TGCGCCAGCAGCTCGGGACAGGGGATCTATGGCTACACCTTC. Its translation: CASSSGQGIYGYTF.

J is TRBJ1-5 and V is TRBV7-2; D ambiguous. There are 13 residues in the CDR3. Trimming stripped 4 bases from V and 2 bases from J, with 6 bases between. The V gene's germline CDR1 is SGHTA and CDR2 FQGNSA. In DNA form, the CDR3 reads TGTGCCAGCAGCTCGAATGGCAATCAGCCCCAGCATTTT. Amino acid sequence: CASSSNGNQPQHF.

The table lists this clone with a count of one. The gene calls are TRBV7-2 and TRBJ1-1, with D hard to call. The CDR3 sequence is 15 residues long. The V end was cut by 1 base, the J end by 1 base, with 10 bases between. The germline gives CDR1 SGHTA, CDR2 FQGNSA. The CDR3 DNA is TGTGCCAGCAGCTTAGGTAACCGTAGGAACACTGAAGCTTTCTTT. It codes for CASSLGNRRNTEAFF.

This clone came up once. V is TRBV9 and J is TRBJ1-3; weak D call: TRBD1 (6 bases). This CDR3 spans 16 amino acids. CDR1 is SGDLS and CDR2 is YYNGEE in the germline V gene. V lost 0 bases, J lost 3 bases, and 13 bases lay in between. As DNA, the CDR3 is TGTGCCAGCAGCGTAGCTCAGGCAGGGGATGGAAACACCATATATTTT. This codes for CASSVAQAGDGNTIYF.

The chain carries TRBV6-6 and TRBJ2-6; possible D gene TRBD2, 5 bases. In germline, CDR1 is MNHNY, CDR2 SVGAGI (reference sequence). CDR3 length: 15 amino acids. V was clipped by 5 bases and J by 1 base, with 9 bases between them. This CDR3 reads CASSTRGSGANVLTF. The CDR3 DNA is TGTGCCAGCAGTACCCGAGGGTCTGGGGCCAACGTCCTGACTTTC.

The rearrangement uses TRBV10-3 and TRBJ2-3; D is unresolved. Germline V lookup: CDR1 ENHRY, CDR2 SYGVKD. V lost 4 bases, J lost 0 bases, and 8 bases lay in between. The CDR3 totals 14 residues. The CDR3: CAISGGSSTDTQYF. The CDR3 DNA is TGTGCCATCAGTGGTGGGTCTAGCACAGATACGCAGTATTTT.

The rearrangement joins TRBV5-1 to TRBJ2-1, with D perhaps matching TRBD1 or TRBD2 (6 bases each). This CDR3 spans 16 amino acids. Per germline, CDR1 SGHRS and CDR2 YFSETQ. Trimming shortened V by 0 bases and J by 6 bases, and 16 bases separated the two germline ends. The CDR3 spells CASSLAGGLELNEQFF. The DNA for the CDR3 is TGCGCCAGCAGCTTGGCCGGGGGCCTTGAGCTCAATGAGCAGTTCTTC.

The rearrangement links TRBV5-1 to TRBJ2-3; 9 bases map to TRBD2. Unmatched junction bases numbered 12, after V lost 5 bases and J lost 5 bases. The CDR3 extends over 16 amino acids. The germline gives CDR1 SGHRS, CDR2 YFSETQ. CDR3 residues: CASSIGGGVKIDTQYF. The CDR3 DNA is TGCGCCAGCAGTATCGGCGGGGGGGTGAAGATAGATACGCAGTATTTT.

The chain carries TRBV7-9 and TRBJ1-1; TRBD1 matches at 8 bases. The germline gives CDR1 SEHNR, CDR2 FQNEAQ (reference sequence). The CDR3 spans 17 residues. V shed 5 bases and J 5 bases; nucleotides not matched to a gene: 16. The CDR3 DNA follows: TGTGCCAGCAGCCAATCCCAAGGGCGACAGGGGCGGACTGAAGCTTTCTTT. It codes for CASSQSQGRQGRTEAFF.

The V call is TRBV29-1, the J call TRBJ1-2, with D unresolved. The CDR3 is 12 residues long. CDR1 is SQVTM and CDR2 is ANQGSEA in the germline V gene. V was pared by 7 bases and J by 1 base, with 10 bases between. DNA for the CDR3: TGCAGCGCCCTGACGGATAACTATGGCTACACCTTC. Protein: CSALTDNYGYTF.

The CDR3 DNA sequence: TGCGCCAGCAGCCTACGGAGCGGGGGGGAGACCCAGTACTTC. Protein product: CASSLRSGGETQYF. This chain connects TRBV5-1 to TRBJ2-5, with 9 nucleotides matching TRBD2. The CDR3 runs 14 residues. CDR1 and CDR2 (germline): SGHRS, YFSETQ. V shed 4 bases, J shed 5 bases, and the junction held 6 bases outside the gene matches. Based on the CDR3 plus reference TRBV5-1 and TRBJ2-5, the full variable domain is KAGVTQTPRYLIKTRGQQVTLSCSPISGHRSVSWYQQTPGQGLQFLFEYFSETQRNKGNFPGRFSGRQFSNSRSEMNVSTLELGDSALYLCASSLRSGGETQYFGPGTRLLVL.

The chain combines TRBV9 with TRBJ1-3; D unresolved. The V and J ends lost 1 base and 2 bases respectively, with 16 bases between them. Germline V gene lookup returns CDR1 SGDLS and CDR2 YYNGEE. This CDR3 spans 17 amino acids. CDR3 sequence reads: CASSVSPELRTGNTIYF. For the CDR3, the DNA is TGTGCCAGCAGCGTATCACCCGAACTGAGAACTGGAAACACCATATATTTT. Together with reference TRBV9 and TRBJ1-3, the CDR3 gives the full variable domain: DSGVTQTPKHLITATGQRVTLRCSPRSGDLSVYWYQQSLDQGLQFLIQYYNGEERAKGNILERFSAQQFPDLHSELNLSSLELGDSALYFCASSVSPELRTGNTIYFGEGSWLTVV.

This chain uses TRBV11-3 with TRBJ2-2; the D gene is possibly TRBD2 (6 bases). Germline V gene lookup returns CDR1 SGHNT and CDR2 YENEEA. Trimming took off 3 bases at V and 5 bases at J, with 19 bases between the two ends. This CDR3 region has 17 residues. For the CDR3, the DNA is TGTGCCAGCAGCTTGTCTGAGGCGGGATATCGGACCGGGGAGCTGTTTTTT. Its translation is CASSLSEAGYRTGELFF.

This chain uses TRBV5-8 with TRBJ2-7, with D unclear. Germline V lookup: CDR1 SGHTS, CDR2 YDEGEE. CDR3 length: 11 amino acids. V was trimmed by 4 bases and J by 4 bases, leaving 6 bases between them. CDR3 residues: CASSGIYEQYF. CDR3 DNA sequence: TGTGCCAGCAGCGGAATATACGAGCAGTACTTC.

The chain links TRBV7-9 to TRBJ2-7; no definite D call. Deletions cut 5 bases from V and 4 bases from J, with 9 bases between. Looked up from germline, CDR1 is SEHNR and CDR2 is FQNEAQ (reference sequence). This CDR3 spans 12 amino acids. The CDR3 DNA reads TGTGCCAGCAGCCCCACATTGTACGAGCAGTACTTC. It codes for CASSPTLYEQYF.

This chain connects TRBV2 to TRBJ2-5; 9 nucleotides line up with TRBD1. Unmatched junction bases numbered 8, after V lost 8 bases and J lost 4 bases. From germline, CDR1 is SNHLY and CDR2 FYNNEI. The CDR3 sequence is 14 residues long. The CDR3 reads CASEKDRGVETQYF. CDR3 DNA: TGTGCCAGCGAGAAGGACAGGGGTGTAGAGACCCAGTACTTC.